The clone carrying this T cell receptor (beta chain) was observed a handful of times. Its antigen remains unknown. TCR beta CDR3 regions were amplified from RNA. Researchers ran a first-round RT-PCR on the TCR CDR3 using the HTBI primer set. MiXCR was run by TCRdb on the multiplex PCR reads, yielding one entry per CDR3 protein. The data show 330,000 or so distinct CDR3 sequences, around 19% seen once. Germline assignment: CDR1 LGHDT and CDR2 YNNKEL (reference sequence). Trimming removed 1 base at V and 4 bases at J, with 1 base between. This CDR3 is 12 amino acids long. This record comes from a study of T cells in Graves' hyperthyroidism and ophthalmopathy. Regarding the study as a whole: Median prediction lead before ophthalmopathy onset was 6.5 months with the model.

This sequence joins TRBV3-1 and TRBJ2-2, with D unclear. The sample was blood. The sequence came from a man aged 45-60 years with Graves' ophthalmopathy. The CDR3 protein is CASSQVTGELFF. The CDR3, as DNA: TGTGCCAGCAGCCAAGTCACCGGGGAGCTGTTTTTT. Based on the CDR3 plus reference TRBV3-1 and TRBJ2-2, the full variable domain is DTAVSQTPKYLVTQMGNDKSIKCEQNLGHDTMYWYKQDSKKFLKIMFSYNNKELIINETVPNRFSPKSPDKAHLNLHINSLELGDSAVYFCASSQVTGELFFGEGSRLTVL.